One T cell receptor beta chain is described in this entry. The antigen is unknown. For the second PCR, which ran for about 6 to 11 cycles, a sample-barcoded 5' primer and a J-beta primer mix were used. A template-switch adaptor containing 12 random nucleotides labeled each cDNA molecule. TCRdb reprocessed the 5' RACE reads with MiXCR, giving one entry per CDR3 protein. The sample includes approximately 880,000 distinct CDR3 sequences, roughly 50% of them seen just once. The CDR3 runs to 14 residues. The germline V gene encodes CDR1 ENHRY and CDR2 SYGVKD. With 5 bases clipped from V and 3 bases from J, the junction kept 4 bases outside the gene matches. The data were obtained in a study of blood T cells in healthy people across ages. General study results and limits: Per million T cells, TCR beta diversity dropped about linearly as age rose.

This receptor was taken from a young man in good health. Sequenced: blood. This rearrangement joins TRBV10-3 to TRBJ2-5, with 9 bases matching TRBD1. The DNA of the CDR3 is TGTGCCATCAGTCCCCGGACAGGGGAAGAGACCCAGTACTTC. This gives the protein CAISPRTGEETQYF.